Below are 29 T cell receptor beta chains sequenced from a single sample in a study of beta chain features in type 1 diabetes. The entirety of the isolated RNA underwent reverse transcription, so expressed TCRB transcripts were sequenced. Assay used: immunoSEQ multiplex PCR; TCRdb lists only in-frame clones, some missing. Among a few hundred thousand clones listed, roughly an eighth were seen once. No antigen has been identified for these receptors. Study-wide points: Moderately but significantly shorter TCRB CDR3s were found in Type 1 diabetes patients in all four CD4+ subsets.

The sample taken for sequencing was naive CD4+ T cells from blood. Every receptor here comes from a woman aged 18-29 years with type 1 diabetes.

This clone turned up a few times. This chain joins TRBV5-1 and TRBJ2-1; no clear D gene. Germline loops: CDR1 SGHRS, CDR2 YFSETQ. CDR3 length: 13 residues. Trimming pared 7 bases from V and 4 bases from J, leaving 12 bases between. CDR3 amino acids: CASGPFTYNEQFF. CDR3 sequence (DNA): TGCGCCAGCGGCCCGTTTACATACAATGAGCAGTTCTTC.

This clone was recorded a few times. This sequence joins TRBV5-4 and TRBJ1-6, with 9 nucleotides matching TRBD1. Germline values: CDR1 SGHNT, CDR2 YYREEE (reference sequence). This CDR3 has 15 residues. Trimming removed 4 bases from V and 9 bases from J; junction bases left unmatched: 8. CDR3 sequence: CASSRAGQGGSPLHF. The CDR3 DNA is TGTGCCAGCAGCCGCGCGGGACAGGGAGGTTCACCCCTCCACTTT.

This clone came up once. The chain recombines TRBV6-5 with TRBJ2-5, with D possibly matching TRBD2 (7 bases). The CDR3 is 15 residues long. Germline V gives CDR1 MNHEY, CDR2 SVGAGI. V was trimmed by 0 bases and J by 6 bases, leaving 14 bases between them. The CDR3 DNA sequence: TGTGCCAGCAGTTACTCTGGCGGGGGCCCGCAGACCCAGTACTTC. Translation: CASSYSGGGPQTQYF.

There are a few counts of this clone. The rearrangement joins TRBV5-4 to TRBJ2-7; D remains ambiguous. The CDR3 runs to 16 residues. Germline values: CDR1 SGHNT, CDR2 YYREEE (reference sequence). Trimming left V 5 bases short and J 2 bases short, with 20 bases between. The CDR3 reads CASSSRRTSRTYEQYF. In DNA, the CDR3 is TGTGCCAGCAGTAGCCGTCGAACATCTCGAACCTACGAGCAGTACTTC.

This clone has just a few counts. This rearrangement joins TRBV5-6 to TRBJ1-2; D remains unclear. CDR1 and CDR2 (germline): SGHDT, YYEEEE. The CDR3 extends over 13 amino acids. The germline V and J ends were trimmed by 9 bases and 6 bases, with 18 bases remaining between them. CDR3 region: CATKVGGIDGYTF. The CDR3 DNA reads as TGTGCCACCAAAGTGGGAGGAATCGATGGCTACACCTTC.

This clone was recorded a few times. This chain connects TRBV14 to TRBJ2-3, with TRBD2 matching 9 bases. V lost 4 bases to trimming and J lost 2 bases; unmatched junction nucleotides: 7. The CDR3 length is 16 residues. Looked up from germline, CDR1 is SGHDN and CDR2 is FVKESK. CDR3 bases: TGTGCCAGCAGCCCCCCTAGCGGGGCTCCCACAGATACGCAGTATTTT. This gives the protein CASSPPSGAPTDTQYF.

V is TRBV5-1 and J is TRBJ2-7; D is perhaps TRBD1 (6 bases). This CDR3 has 13 residues. The V and J ends lost 4 bases and 3 bases respectively, with 11 bases between them. CDR1 and CDR2 (germline): SGHRS, YFSETQ. The CDR3 protein is CASSRDINYEQYF. CDR3 DNA: TGCGCCAGCAGCCGGGACATCAACTACGAGCAGTACTTC.

This clone was seen a few times. V and J are TRBV9 and TRBJ2-4; 9 nucleotides match TRBD1. CDR3 size: 17 residues. From germline, CDR1 is SGDLS and CDR2 YYNGEE. J lost 6 bases, V lost 0 bases, and 10 bases had no gene match. CDR3 bases: TGTGCCAGCAGCGTAGCCGACAGGGGGGACAGGTCAAACATTCAGTACTTC. Translated: CASSVADRGDRSNIQYF.

The V gene is TRBV11-3, the J gene TRBJ2-7, with D possibly TRBD1 on 6 matching bases. This CDR3 region has 12 residues. Germline lookup yields CDR1 SGHNT and CDR2 YENEEA. Deletions cut 7 bases from V and 7 bases from J, with 14 bases between. The CDR3 protein is CASTTTGQEQYF. CDR3 coding DNA: TGTGCCAGCACCACTACAGGGCAAGAGCAGTACTTC.

This clone has just a few counts. The chain employs TRBV7-9 and TRBJ2-1; TRBD2 might be the D (5 bases). This CDR3 comprises 16 residues. CDR1 SEHNR and CDR2 FQNEAQ come from the germline V gene (reference sequence). With 6 bases removed from V and 0 bases from J, the gap between germline ends came to 15 bases. CDR3 nucleotides: TGTGCCAGCAGTCAGCGGACCCTCGCCTCCTACAATGAGCAGTTCTTC. Its translation is CASSQRTLASYNEQFF. The full variable domain, in which reference TRBV7-9 and TRBJ2-1 provide the parts outside the CDR3, is DTGVSQNPRHKITKRGQNVTFRCDPISEHNRLYWYRQTLGQGPEFLTYFQNEAQLEKSRLLSDRFSAERPKGSFSTLEIQRTEQGDSAMYLCASSQRTLASYNEQFFGPGTRLTVL.

This clone turned up a few times. The genes are TRBV5-1 and TRBJ2-7, with D perhaps TRBD2 (6 bases). Germline V gene lookup returns CDR1 SGHRS and CDR2 YFSETQ. There are 18 residues in the CDR3. The V end lost 2 bases, the J end lost 0 bases, and 21 bases lay between the germline ends. This CDR3 reads CASSLQDPTGTSSYEQYF. In nucleotides, the CDR3 is TGCGCCAGCAGCTTACAGGATCCGACCGGGACTTCCTCCTACGAGCAGTACTTC.

This clone was detected a few times. The rearrangement uses TRBV6-6 and TRBJ2-1; unclear D gene. This CDR3 is 13 amino acids long. Germline V gives CDR1 MNHNY, CDR2 SVGAGI (reference sequence). Trimming left V 0 bases short and J 10 bases short, with 10 bases between. The CDR3 here is CASSYSNSREQFF. The CDR3 nucleotides read TGTGCCAGCAGTTACTCGAACAGCCGGGAGCAGTTCTTC.

In this sample, this clone turned up a few times. This chain's CDR3 is CASSLSGQGHSYEQYF. In DNA form, the CDR3 reads TGCGCCAGCAGCTTGTCAGGCCAGGGTCATTCCTACGAGCAGTACTTC. This sequence joins TRBV5-1 and TRBJ2-7; TRBD1 might be the D (5 bases). The V end was cut by 1 base, the J end by 1 base, with 15 bases between. The CDR3 covers 16 residues. The V gene's germline CDR1 is SGHRS and CDR2 YFSETQ.

The J gene is TRBJ1-1, the V gene TRBV12-1; the D call of TRBD1 is as the table states it, not checked on the DNA. TRBV12-1 is recorded as a pseudogene. This CDR3 is built from 13 residues. The CDR3 DNA sequence: TGTGCCAGCAGCTGTACGGGACACCCGGGGGCTTTCTTT. Translated, it gives CASSCTGHPGAFF.

This clone turned up a few times. This sequence joins TRBV4-3 and TRBJ1-3; D gene ambiguous. The CDR3 is 15 residues long. The V end was cut by 3 bases, the J end by 0 bases, with 9 bases between. The germline CDR1 and CDR2 sequences are LGHNA and YSLEER. The CDR3 here is CASSQAGFSGNTIYF. CDR3 coding DNA: TGCGCCAGCAGCCAGGCAGGATTCTCTGGAAACACCATATATTTT.

The table lists this clone with a few counts. The V gene is TRBV9, the J gene TRBJ2-1; 10 nucleotides match TRBD2. Losses at the gene ends were 3 bases for V and 8 bases for J; bases not matched to a gene: 11. The germline V gene has CDR1 SGDLS and CDR2 YYNGEE. This CDR3 is built from 16 residues. CDR3 in DNA: TGTGCCAGCAGCGACGATTCTAGCGGGAGAAGCTATGAGCAGTTCTTC. Its protein is CASSDDSSGRSYEQFF.

This chain connects TRBV25-1 to TRBJ2-1; perhaps TRBD1 as D (6 bases). V was trimmed by 4 bases and J by 0 bases, leaving 10 bases between them. CDR1 and CDR2 from the germline V gene are MGHDK and SYGVNS. The CDR3 loop spans 15 amino acids. The chain's CDR3 is CASSVQGPSYNEQFF. The DNA for the CDR3 is TGTGCCAGCAGTGTACAGGGCCCCTCCTACAATGAGCAGTTCTTC. Based on the CDR3 plus reference TRBV25-1 and TRBJ2-1, the full variable domain is EADIYQTPRYLVIGTGKKITLECSQTMGHDKMYWYQQDPGMELHLIHYSYGVNSTEKGDLSSESTVSRIRTEHFPLTLESARPSHTSQYLCASSVQGPSYNEQFFGPGTRLTVL.

This clone was detected only a few times. The rearrangement links TRBV27 to TRBJ1-1; no reliable D call. The germline V and J ends were trimmed by 4 bases and 4 bases, with 10 bases remaining between them. The CDR3 runs 13 residues. The germline gives CDR1 MNHEY, CDR2 SMNVEV (reference sequence). The CDR3 here is CASSWREGTEAFF. CDR3 sequence (DNA): TGTGCCAGCAGTTGGAGGGAGGGCACTGAAGCTTTCTTT.

The genes are TRBV7-8 and TRBJ1-5, with a possible D match to TRBD1 (6 bases). Germline V gene lookup returns CDR1 SGHVS and CDR2 FQNEAQ. V lost 5 bases and J lost 4, with 21 bases in between. The CDR3 contains 17 residues. The CDR3 loop reads CASSPNLRTGQNQPQHF. CDR3 in DNA: TGTGCCAGCAGCCCAAACCTGAGGACGGGACAAAATCAGCCCCAGCATTTT.

The chain has TRBV4-1 and TRBJ1-4; TRBD1 might be the D (6 bases). Trimming shortened V by 3 bases and J by 4 bases, and 18 bases separated the two germline ends. The CDR3 has 17 residues. CDR1 MGHRA and CDR2 YSYEKL come from the germline V gene. This chain's CDR3 is CASSQLGAVVVNEKLFF. The CDR3, as DNA: TGCGCCAGCAGCCAGCTGGGGGCAGTGGTAGTTAATGAAAAACTGTTTTTT.

The chain joins TRBV6-6 to TRBJ1-2; 7 nucleotides align to TRBD1. The CDR3 has 15 amino acids. The germline V gene has CDR1 MNHNY and CDR2 SVGAGI (reference sequence). V trimming: 0 bases; J trimming: 2 bases; junction bases outside the gene matches: 3. CDR3 in amino acids: CASSYSLDRNYGYTF. The CDR3 DNA follows: TGTGCCAGCAGTTACTCACTGGACAGGAACTATGGCTACACCTTC.

The genes are TRBV7-9 and TRBJ2-2, with 11 bases that match TRBD2. V trimming: 1 base; J trimming: 4 bases; junction bases outside the gene matches: 5. The CDR3 has 17 amino acids. CDR1 SEHNR and CDR2 FQNEAQ come from the germline V gene (reference sequence). In nucleotides, the CDR3 is TGTGCCAGCAGCTTAGTGTCGCTAGCGGGAGGCACCGGGGAGCTGTTTTTT. It is translated as CASSLVSLAGGTGELFF. The entire variable domain, with the rest obtained from reference TRBV7-9 and TRBJ2-2, is as follows: DTGVSQNPRHKITKRGQNVTFRCDPISEHNRLYWYRQTLGQGPEFLTYFQNEAQLEKSRLLSDRFSAERPKGSFSTLEIQRTEQGDSAMYLCASSLVSLAGGTGELFFGEGSRLTVL.

The CDR3, as DNA: TGTGCCAGCAGCCAAACAGGGGGAGCGAATGAGCAGTTCTTC. It codes for CASSQTGGANEQFF. The chain has TRBV7-9 and TRBJ2-1; 8 bases are shared with TRBD1. The CDR3 is 14 residues long. The germline V gene has CDR1 SEHNR and CDR2 FQNEAQ (reference sequence). J was trimmed by 7 bases and V by 5 bases; bases with no gene match: 7.

The chain links TRBV29-1 to TRBJ2-1, with 7 nucleotides matching TRBD2. V was pared by 6 bases and J by 6 bases, with 5 bases of the junction left unmatched. Germline-derived CDR1 and CDR2 are SQVTM and ANQGSEA. CDR3 length: 12 amino acids. Here the CDR3 DNA reads TGCAGCGTGAGACTAGCTGTCAATGAGCAGTTCTTC. As protein: CSVRLAVNEQFF.

The chain has TRBV9 and TRBJ2-7; 9 bases are shared with TRBD1. CDR1 and CDR2 from the germline V gene are SGDLS and YYNGEE. CDR3 size: 17 residues. The J segment lost 0 bases and the V segment lost 0 bases, leaving 7 bases of the junction unmatched. The CDR3 nucleotides are TGTGCCAGCAGCGTAGCTTCCGGGACAGGGTACTCCTACGAGCAGTACTTC. This encodes CASSVASGTGYSYEQYF. The full variable domain, with the rest looked up from reference TRBV9 and TRBJ2-7, is DSGVTQTPKHLITATGQRVTLRCSPRSGDLSVYWYQQSLDQGLQFLIQYYNGEERAKGNILERFSAQQFPDLHSELNLSSLELGDSALYFCASSVASGTGYSYEQYFGPGTRLTVT.

This clone has more than one count but fewer than ten. The V gene is TRBV5-6, the J gene TRBJ2-1; the match to TRBD1 covers 8 bases. This CDR3 is 13 amino acids long. The V gene's germline CDR1 is SGHDT and CDR2 YYEEEE. J lost 4 bases, V lost 7 bases, and 4 bases had no gene match. The CDR3 bases are TGTGCCAGCGTAGGGACAGGTTACAATGAGCAGTTCTTC. Protein: CASVGTGYNEQFF.

This chain joins TRBV5-4 and TRBJ2-5; TRBD1 agrees at 8 bases. The CDR3 has 14 amino acids. CDR1 and CDR2 from the germline V gene are SGHNT and YYREEE (reference sequence). V shed 3 bases, J shed 4 bases, and the junction held 5 bases outside the gene matches. CDR3 nucleotides: TGTGCCAGCAGCTCAGGGGGCATGGGAGAGACCCAGTACTTC. This gives the protein CASSSGGMGETQYF. The full variable domain, rest sourced from reference TRBV5-4 and TRBJ2-5, is ETGVTQSPTHLIKTRGQQVTLRCSSQSGHNTVSWYQQALGQGPQFIFQYYREEENGRGNFPPRFSGLQFPNYSSELNVNALELDDSALYLCASSSGGMGETQYFGPGTRLLVL.

This sequence joins TRBV4-3 and TRBJ2-3; D is possibly TRBD1 (5 bases). The V and J ends lost 2 bases and 6 bases respectively, with 15 bases between them. The CDR3 covers 15 residues. Looked up from germline, CDR1 is LGHNA and CDR2 is YSLEER. CDR3: CASSQRTAKGDTQYF. CDR3 coding DNA: TGCGCCAGCAGCCAACGGACCGCTAAGGGGGATACGCAGTATTTT.

This clone has only a few counts. This chain uses TRBV21-1 with TRBJ2-7; TRBD2 was called by the table and not checked on the DNA. TRBV21-1 is reported as a pseudogene. The CDR3 is made up of 17 amino acids. As DNA, the CDR3 is TGTGCCAGCAGCAAAGGTCGCTGGACTAGCGGCTCCTACGAGCAGTACTTC. Protein sequence: CASSKGRWTSGSYEQYF.